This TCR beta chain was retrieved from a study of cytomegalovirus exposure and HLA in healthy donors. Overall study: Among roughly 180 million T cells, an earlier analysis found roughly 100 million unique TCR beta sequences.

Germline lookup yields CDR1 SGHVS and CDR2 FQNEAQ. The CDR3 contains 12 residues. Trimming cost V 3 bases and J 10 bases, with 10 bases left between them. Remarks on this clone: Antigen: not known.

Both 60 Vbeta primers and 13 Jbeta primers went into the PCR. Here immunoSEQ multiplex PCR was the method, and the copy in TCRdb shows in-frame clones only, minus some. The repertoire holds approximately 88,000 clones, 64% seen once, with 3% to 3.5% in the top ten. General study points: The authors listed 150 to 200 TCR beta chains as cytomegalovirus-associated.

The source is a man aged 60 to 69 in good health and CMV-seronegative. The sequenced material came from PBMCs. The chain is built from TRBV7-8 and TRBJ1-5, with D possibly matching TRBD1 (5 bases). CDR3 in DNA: TGTGCCAGCAGCTTTGGAGGGGATCCCCAGCATTTT. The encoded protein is CASSFGGDPQHF.